Here is one T cell receptor (beta chain) with its context. Its antigen remains unidentified. The data were taken from a study of cytomegalovirus exposure and HLA in healthy donors. Study results and limitations: Specific recognition of CMV antigens was confirmed in vitro for a few chains (all CMV-associated). A missense DCLRE1C variant was associated with V- and J-gene trimming of TCR beta chains in a later analysis, and an independent cohort replicated the association. Earlier results showed most TCR beta V segments being productive about 87% or about 30% of the time.

Amplification used 60 Vbeta primers and 13 Jbeta primers. Original processing notes: Some 9.9 million of tens of millions of unique TCR beta chains were shared, per a later count. Profiling relied on immunoSEQ multiplex PCR, and the TCRdb table lists in-frame clones only, not all of them. V and J calls and clone size follow that table, whereas D and trimming were derived from the DNA. The sample holds just over 150,000 clones. CDR1 and CDR2 from the germline V gene are SGHRS and YFSETQ. V lost 2 bases to trimming and J lost 2 bases, with 19 bases between them. The CDR3 contains 18 residues. The TCR sequence derives from a woman between 55 and 75 years old in good health and CMV-seronegative. The sequencing sample was made of PBMCs. This chain connects TRBV5-1 to TRBJ2-2; D is possibly TRBD2 (5 bases). CDR3: CASSFLAPTSGNTGELFF. CDR3 nucleotide sequence: TGCGCCAGCAGCTTTCTCGCTCCGACAAGCGGAAACACCGGGGAGCTGTTTTTT.